The clone carrying this TCR beta chain has more than one count but fewer than ten. Its antigen is not identified. Amplification of TCR beta used genomic DNA extracted from peripheral blood. This sample stems from a study of T cell repertoires in aging, cancer and after chemotherapy. Regarding the study as a whole: Untreated cancer patients had significantly lower blood TCR diversity than age-matched healthy donors. Across the chemotherapy interval, each cancer cohort showed higher median generation probability, suggesting thymic rebound.

Germline CDR1 MNHEY, CDR2 SMNVEV (reference sequence). This CDR3 has 13 amino acids. The trim removed 8 bases at V and 5 bases at J, leaving 4 bases unmatched. TRB rearrangements spanning V, D and J were amplified using mixed TRB-A/B primers. Each CDR3 protein gets one entry after TCRdb re-called the multiplex PCR reads with MiXCR. The sample contains over a thousand distinct CDR3 sequences, under 80% of which appear only once. The rearrangement uses TRBV27 and TRBJ2-1, with 9 bases aligning to TRBD1. Sequenced input: blood. The TCR originated in a human donor with a blood cancer. The CDR3 here is CASRDRVDNEQFF. The CDR3 DNA reads TGTGCCAGCCGGGACAGGGTGGACAATGAGCAGTTCTTC.